The 7 T cell receptor beta chains below all came from one sample that was sequenced in a study of blood T cell repertoires in COVID-19. The data were produced by immunoSEQ multiplex PCR, yet TCRdb's version contains in-frame clones alone and is incomplete. This sample has roughly 230,000 clones; 65% to 90% occur once, and the top ten carry about 5.1%. Sequenced input: peripheral blood. These receptors were taken from a man in his fifties with COVID-19, enrolled during active disease.

The genes are TRBV7-9 and TRBJ1-6; possible D gene TRBD1, 5 bases. The CDR3 extends over 14 amino acids. V lost 4 bases and J lost 8, with 12 bases in between. Germline values: CDR1 SEHNR, CDR2 FQNEAQ (reference sequence). This chain's CDR3 is CASSSIGRDSPLHF. The CDR3 nucleotides read TGTGCCAGCAGCTCCATCGGCAGGGATTCACCCCTCCACTTT.

This clone was seen only once. V usage is TRBV11-2 and J usage is TRBJ2-7; 8 bases align to TRBD1. Germline V CDR1 and CDR2: SGHAT, FQNNGV. V gave up 0 bases and J gave up 2 bases; unmatched junction bases: 6. The CDR3 extends over 16 amino acids. This chain's CDR3 is CASSLERDRGAYEQYF. In nucleotides, the CDR3 is TGTGCCAGCAGCTTAGAGAGAGACAGGGGAGCCTACGAGCAGTACTTC.

The rearrangement links TRBV10-3 to TRBJ2-2; TRBD1 agrees at 9 bases. CDR1 is ENHRY, CDR2 SYGVKD, per germline. The CDR3 loop spans 14 amino acids. With 5 bases clipped from V and 7 bases from J, the junction kept 5 bases outside the gene matches. The CDR3 bases are TGTGCCATCAGTCGGGACAGGGATGTCGGGGAGCTGTTTTTT. Translation gives CAISRDRDVGELFF.

The chain is built from TRBV5-1 and TRBJ2-3, with D perhaps matching TRBD1 (6 bases). With 4 bases removed from V and 9 bases from J, the gap between germline ends came to 24 bases. Germline V lookup: CDR1 SGHRS, CDR2 YFSETQ. The CDR3 contains 16 residues. CDR3 loop: CASSAGRGSPEGTQYF. As DNA, the CDR3 is TGCGCCAGCAGCGCTGGCAGGGGATCACCCGAGGGGACGCAGTATTTT.

The chain has TRBV11-2 and TRBJ2-1, with TRBD1 matching 7 bases. The V segment lost 5 bases and the J segment 9 bases; nucleotides outside the gene matches: 10. This CDR3 is built from 14 residues. Germline CDR1 and CDR2: SGHAT and FQNNGV. The CDR3: CASSKGQRSGEQFF. CDR3 coding DNA: TGTGCCAGCAGCAAGGGACAGCGTTCAGGTGAGCAGTTCTTC.

The gene calls are TRBV2 and TRBJ2-3; 9 bases fit TRBD1. The CDR3 runs 15 residues. Losses at the gene ends were 5 bases for V and 4 bases for J; bases not matched to a gene: 7. CDR1 is SNHLY and CDR2 is FYNNEI in the germline V gene. The CDR3 region has the DNA TGTGCCAGCAGTTACCGGGACAGGGAAGCAGATACGCAGTATTTT. Translating it yields CASSYRDREADTQYF.

This chain joins TRBV5-4 and TRBJ1-1, with D hard to call. V was pared by 5 bases and J by 1 base, with 15 bases between. The CDR3 spans 15 residues. Germline V gene sequence: CDR1 SGHNT, CDR2 YYREEE (reference sequence). CDR3 coding DNA: TGTGCCAGCAGTCAAGCTCAACTCAAGAACACTGAAGCTTTCTTT. It is translated as CASSQAQLKNTEAFF.